Listed here are 32 T cell receptor beta chains from one sample, sequenced in a study of blood T cells in healthy people across ages. The authors ran a second PCR of roughly 6 to 11 cycles using a sample-barcoded 5' primer and a J-beta primer mix. TCRdb called the 5' RACE reads again in MiXCR, with one record for every CDR3 protein. The sample lists roughly 800,000 distinct CDR3 sequences, roughly 60% occurring once. The specimen was blood. The source of these receptors is a man aged 30 to 45 in good health.

The CDR3 region is CASLKGAGDIQYF. CDR3 sequence (DNA): TGTGCCAGCCTTAAGGGGGCTGGGGACATTCAGTACTTC. This chain joins TRBV28 and TRBJ2-4, with 7 bases identical to TRBD1. Germline-derived CDR1 and CDR2 are MDHEN and SYDVKM. J was trimmed by 8 bases and V by 8 bases; bases with no gene match: 9. The CDR3 sequence is 13 residues long.

This sequence joins TRBV7-2 and TRBJ2-3, with D perhaps matching TRBD1 (6 bases). The CDR3 is 15 amino acids. CDR1 is SGHTA and CDR2 is FQGNSA in the germline V gene. V lost 3 bases and J lost 2, with 12 bases in between. The DNA for the CDR3 is TGTGCCAGCAGCTTCGGGACACCCTCCACAGATACGCAGTATTTT. Its translation is CASSFGTPSTDTQYF.

The rearrangement links TRBV6-6 to TRBJ1-4, with D unresolved. The V end lost 9 bases, the J end lost 7 bases, and 15 bases lay between the germline ends. From germline, CDR1 is MNHNY and CDR2 SVGAGI (reference sequence). The CDR3 covers 13 residues. CDR3 DNA sequence: TGTGCCAGTCTCGGTGTAATAGGTGAAAAACTGTTTTTT. Translated, it gives CASLGVIGEKLFF.

The rearrangement joins TRBV9 to TRBJ1-1, with 7 positions matching TRBD1. Germline loops: CDR1 SGDLS, CDR2 YYNGEE. The CDR3 is 15 amino acids. Germline trimming cut 5 bases from V and 3 bases from J; bases unmatched to any gene: 10. The CDR3 DNA follows: TGTGCCAGCAGGGAAATCCGGGACAGATACACTGAAGCTTTCTTT. This translates into CASREIRDRYTEAFF. Supplemented by reference TRBV9 and TRBJ1-1, the full variable domain reads DSGVTQTPKHLITATGQRVTLRCSPRSGDLSVYWYQQSLDQGLQFLIQYYNGEERAKGNILERFSAQQFPDLHSELNLSSLELGDSALYFCASREIRDRYTEAFFGQGTRLTVV.

The V gene is TRBV6-2 or TRBV6-3, the J gene TRBJ1-2; 7 positions match TRBD1. This CDR3 has 13 residues. CDR1 MNHEY and CDR2 SVGEGT come from the germline V gene. Germline trimming cut 5 bases from V and 4 bases from J; bases unmatched to any gene: 4. The CDR3 bases are TGTGCCAGCAGTCACCGGGACAGCTATGGCTACACCTTC. Residues: CASSHRDSYGYTF.

This chain connects TRBV7-6 to TRBJ2-5, with 9 bases that match TRBD1. From germline, CDR1 is SGHVS and CDR2 FNYEAQ. This CDR3 contains 14 residues. V trimming: 4 bases; J trimming: 5 bases; junction bases outside the gene matches: 5. The CDR3 coding sequence is TGTGCCAGCAGCTCCGGGACAGGGCTTGAGACCCAGTACTTC. Encoded protein: CASSSGTGLETQYF.

This clonotype was observed a single time. This sequence joins TRBV7-9 and TRBJ2-4; 7 nucleotides line up with TRBD1. With V trimmed by 2 bases and J by 4 bases, 5 bases remained unmatched. Germline V gives CDR1 SEHNR, CDR2 FQNEAQ (reference sequence). The CDR3 loop spans 15 amino acids. The CDR3 region has the DNA TGTGCCAGCAGCTTAACTGCGACAGGGAAAAACATTCAGTACTTC. Translation gives CASSLTATGKNIQYF.

The CDR3 DNA reads TGCGCCAGCAGCCAAGATACGACAGGCGGTGGGTCCTACGAGCAGTACTTC. It encodes CASSQDTTGGGSYEQYF. J is TRBJ2-7 and V is TRBV4-3, with D tentatively TRBD1 (6 bases). Germline V gene data show CDR1 as LGHNA and CDR2 as YSLEER. The CDR3 totals 17 residues. V was cut by 0 bases and J by 1 base, with 16 bases left in between.

This clonotype came up a few times. The rearrangement links TRBV7-2 to TRBJ1-5; TRBD1 matches 7 bases. This CDR3 spans 15 amino acids. Germline loops: CDR1 SGHTA, CDR2 FQGNSA. V dropped 5 bases and J dropped 7; count of bases not matched to a gene: 11. The DNA of the CDR3 is TGTGCCAGCAGCCCCGGGACAGTGCGGCAACAGCCCCAGCATTTT. Its protein is CASSPGTVRQQPQHF.

The chain carries TRBV5-1 and TRBJ2-1; weak D call: TRBD1 (6 bases). The germline gives CDR1 SGHRS, CDR2 YFSETQ. There are 15 residues in the CDR3. V lost 4 bases, J lost 4 bases, and 15 bases lay in between. For the CDR3, the DNA is TGCGCCAGCAGCGATCGCGGACAGTTATACAATGAGCAGTTCTTC. It codes for CASSDRGQLYNEQFF.

CDR3 in amino acids: CSARGLFGTGNYGYTF. The CDR3 bases are TGCAGTGCTAGGGGTTTATTCGGGACAGGGAACTATGGCTACACCTTC. V and J are TRBV20-1 and TRBJ1-2; 9 bases agree with TRBD1. V gave up 3 bases and J gave up 2 bases; unmatched junction bases: 10. Germline values: CDR1 DFQATT, CDR2 SNEGSKA (reference sequence). This CDR3 has 16 amino acids.

The rearrangement links TRBV18 to TRBJ2-3; D perhaps matches TRBD1 (6 bases). CDR1 KGHSH and CDR2 LQKENI come from the germline V gene. V dropped 5 bases and J dropped 2 bases, with 14 bases sitting between them. The CDR3 totals 15 residues. CDR3 loop: CASSVDSYSTDTQYF. CDR3 nucleotides: TGTGCCAGCTCAGTGGACAGTTATTCCACAGATACGCAGTATTTT.

This clonotype was seen a single time. The CDR3 loop reads CASSYSSGRAINQPQHF. The CDR3 DNA reads TGTGCCAGCAGTTACTCATCGGGCAGGGCCATCAATCAGCCCCAGCATTTT. V usage is TRBV6-5 and J usage is TRBJ1-5; TRBD1 might be the D (5 bases). In germline, CDR1 is MNHEY, CDR2 SVGAGI. Trimming left V 0 bases short and J 3 bases short, with 15 bases between. This CDR3 is 17 amino acids long.

The V gene is TRBV12-3 or TRBV12-4, the J gene TRBJ1-6, with unresolved D. The V end lost 4 bases, the J end lost 9 bases, and 16 bases lay between the germline ends. The CDR3 contains 15 residues. CDR3 nucleotide sequence: TGTGCCAGCAGTTCTTTTGGAGGATCGAGTTCACCCCTCCACTTT. Amino acids: CASSSFGGSSSPLHF.

This clonotype turned up a few times. V gene TRBV6-1 combines with J gene TRBJ2-5; D is unresolved. This CDR3 region has 14 residues. V gave up 5 bases and J gave up 5 bases, with 15 bases separating them. Germline V gene lookup returns CDR1 MNHNS and CDR2 SASEGT. The CDR3, as DNA: TGTGCCAGCAGTTCCCCAGGAGATAGGGAGACCCAGTACTTC. Amino acids: CASSSPGDRETQYF.

In its sample, this clonotype was seen a few times. The chain combines TRBV5-1 with TRBJ2-1; 8 nucleotides align to TRBD2. Judging by the DNA end, TRBJ2-7 fits better; the J call may be wrong. The CDR3 totals 15 residues. CDR1 is SGHRS and CDR2 is YFSETQ in the germline V gene. The CDR3 protein is CASSVNSGSIYEQYF. CDR3 DNA sequence: TGCGCCAGCAGCGTGAACAGCGGGAGTATCTACGAGCAGTACTTC.

There are a few counts of this clonotype. The chain links TRBV29-1 to TRBJ1-4; D not resolved. V lost 3 bases to trimming and J lost 5 bases, with 4 bases between them. Germline CDR1 reads SQVTM; CDR2 reads ANQGSEA. The CDR3 covers 11 residues. The CDR3 DNA follows: TGCAGCGTTGAGTTAAATGAAAAACTGTTTTTT. Protein product: CSVELNEKLFF.

The chain combines TRBV20-1 with TRBJ2-1, with D tentatively TRBD2 (6 bases). CDR1 DFQATT and CDR2 SNEGSKA come from the germline V gene (reference sequence). CDR3 length: 17 residues. Deletions cut 6 bases from V and 0 bases from J, with 21 bases between. CDR3 amino acids: CSAWKAGDTFSYNEQFF. The CDR3 region has the DNA TGCAGTGCATGGAAAGCGGGTGACACTTTCTCCTACAATGAGCAGTTCTTC.

In nucleotides, the CDR3 is TGTGCCAGCAGTACGGGGGGGCCGCGAGAGACCCAGTACTTC. Its protein is CASSTGGPRETQYF. This chain joins TRBV12-3 or TRBV12-4 and TRBJ2-5; TRBD2 matches at 8 bases. V shed 5 bases and J 4 bases; nucleotides not matched to a gene: 6. The CDR3 contains 14 residues.

This chain connects TRBV27 to TRBJ2-5; the match to TRBD2 covers 11 bases. This CDR3 spans 15 amino acids. In germline, CDR1 is MNHEY, CDR2 SMNVEV (reference sequence). The V gene end was trimmed by 5 bases and the J gene end by 5 bases; junction bases not matched to a gene: 7. The CDR3 bases are TGTGCCAGCAGTCTTACTAGCGGGAGAGGGGAGACCCAGTACTTC. This translates into CASSLTSGRGETQYF.

Many counts were recorded for this clonotype. The chain has TRBV20-1 and TRBJ2-7; TRBD1 matches at 7 bases. From germline, CDR1 is DFQATT and CDR2 SNEGSKA (reference sequence). Unmatched junction bases numbered 3, after V lost 3 bases and J lost 1 base. The CDR3 covers 13 residues. The CDR3 region has the DNA TGCAGTGCTAGTGCAGGGGGATCCTACGAGCAGTACTTC. Translating it yields CSASAGGSYEQYF.

The chain couples TRBV24-1 to TRBJ1-2; 7 bases match TRBD1. V lost 3 bases and J lost 5; bases outside the gene matches: 2. The CDR3 is 13 residues long. In germline, CDR1 is KGHDR, CDR2 SFDVKD. This CDR3 reads CATSDTTGYGYTF. The CDR3 DNA is TGTGCCACCAGTGATACGACAGGGTATGGCTACACCTTC.

This clonotype was seen repeatedly, ten times or more. V is TRBV20-1 and J is TRBJ2-3, with D perhaps matching TRBD2 (6 bases). The CDR3 extends over 12 amino acids. Germline CDR1 DFQATT, CDR2 SNEGSKA (reference sequence). With 3 bases removed from V and 7 bases from J, the gap between germline ends came to 11 bases. The CDR3 DNA sequence: TGCAGTGCTAGCGGGAGTGGAAATACGCAGTATTTT. Translated, it gives CSASGSGNTQYF.

The table lists this clonotype with a count of one. This chain joins TRBV10-3 and TRBJ2-2, with D possibly matching TRBD2 (7 bases). Trimming stripped 6 bases from V and 1 base from J, with 9 bases between. The CDR3 contains 14 residues. Germline values: CDR1 ENHRY, CDR2 SYGVKD. CDR3 sequence (DNA): TGTGCCATCAGAGCGGGACAGAACACCGGGGAGCTGTTTTTT. Translated: CAIRAGQNTGELFF.

The V call is TRBV7-2, the J call TRBJ2-7; tentative D call: TRBD2 (5 bases). The CDR3 runs 13 residues. With 5 bases removed from V and 3 bases from J, the gap between germline ends came to 11 bases. Looked up from germline, CDR1 is SGHTA and CDR2 is FQGNSA. Here the CDR3 DNA reads TGTGCCAGCAGCCGCGACGGAGGCTACGAGCAGTACTTC. As protein: CASSRDGGYEQYF. The full variable domain, completed using reference TRBV7-2 and TRBJ2-7, is GAGVSQSPSNKVTEKGKDVELRCDPISGHTALYWYRQSLGQGLEFLIYFQGNSAPDKSGLPSDRFSAERTGGSVSTLTIQRTQQEDSAVYLCASSRDGGYEQYFGPGTRLTVT.

This clonotype was recorded a few times. J is TRBJ2-1 and V is TRBV25-1; D is unresolved. The V end lost 0 bases, the J end lost 8 bases, and 8 bases lay between the germline ends. Germline V gene sequence: CDR1 MGHDK, CDR2 SYGVNS. This CDR3 has 13 amino acids. The chain's CDR3 is CASSEYLGYEQFF. The CDR3 DNA reads TGTGCCAGCAGTGAATATTTGGGTTATGAGCAGTTCTTC.

The genes are TRBV12-3 or TRBV12-4 and TRBJ2-5; 8 bases are shared with TRBD1. The CDR3 runs to 14 residues. V lost 5 bases and J lost 4; bases outside the gene matches: 6. The CDR3 region is CASSPDRVRETQYF. CDR3 DNA sequence: TGTGCCAGCAGTCCGGACAGGGTCAGAGAGACCCAGTACTTC.

This chain connects TRBV5-1 to TRBJ1-4; 7 nucleotides line up with TRBD1. Trimming removed 6 bases from V and 4 bases from J; junction bases left unmatched: 6. The CDR3 is 14 amino acids. From germline, CDR1 is SGHRS and CDR2 YFSETQ. In DNA form, the CDR3 reads TGCGCCAGCACCCAGGGGGTTTGTAATGAAAAACTGTTTTTT. This translates into CASTQGVCNEKLFF.

This chain connects TRBV30 to TRBJ1-5; no reliable D call. The V gene lost 2 bases and the J gene lost 7 bases, with 12 bases spanning the gap. Per germline, CDR1 GTSNPN and CDR2 SVGIG (reference sequence). This CDR3 spans 13 amino acids. The CDR3 spells CAWSPDSGQPQHF. DNA for the CDR3: TGTGCCTGGAGTCCGGACTCGGGGCAGCCCCAGCATTTT.

The rearrangement links TRBV2 to TRBJ2-1; 11 bases map to TRBD2. The V segment lost 8 bases and the J segment 2 bases; nucleotides outside the gene matches: 2. The CDR3 is 14 amino acids. CDR1 SNHLY and CDR2 FYNNEI come from the germline V gene. This chain's CDR3 is CASETSGAYNEQFF. As DNA, the CDR3 is TGTGCCAGCGAGACTAGCGGGGCCTACAATGAGCAGTTCTTC. The entire variable domain, with the rest obtained from reference TRBV2 and TRBJ2-1, is as follows: EPEVTQTPSHQVTQMGQEVILRCVPISNHLYFYWYRQILGQKVEFLVSFYNNEISEKSEIFDDQFSVERPDGSNFTLKIRSTKLEDSAMYFCASETSGAYNEQFFGPGTRLTVL.

V usage is TRBV20-1 and J usage is TRBJ1-2; the D gene is possibly TRBD1 (6 bases). The germline gives CDR1 DFQATT, CDR2 SNEGSKA (reference sequence). The V end lost 5 bases, the J end lost 7 bases, and 20 bases lay between the germline ends. This CDR3 has 14 residues. CDR3 loop: CSAPHTKGVGGYTF. The CDR3 nucleotides are TGCAGTGCTCCGCACACAAAGGGGGTGGGTGGCTACACCTTC.

The chain carries TRBV7-2 and TRBJ1-4, with a weak D call TRBD1 (6 bases). CDR1 is SGHTA and CDR2 is FQGNSA in the germline V gene. The CDR3 sequence is 14 residues long. The V end was cut by 5 bases, the J end by 5 bases, with 12 bases between. The CDR3 loop is CASSQGHSNEKLFF. The CDR3 nucleotides are TGTGCCAGCAGCCAGGGACACTCAAATGAAAAACTGTTTTTT.